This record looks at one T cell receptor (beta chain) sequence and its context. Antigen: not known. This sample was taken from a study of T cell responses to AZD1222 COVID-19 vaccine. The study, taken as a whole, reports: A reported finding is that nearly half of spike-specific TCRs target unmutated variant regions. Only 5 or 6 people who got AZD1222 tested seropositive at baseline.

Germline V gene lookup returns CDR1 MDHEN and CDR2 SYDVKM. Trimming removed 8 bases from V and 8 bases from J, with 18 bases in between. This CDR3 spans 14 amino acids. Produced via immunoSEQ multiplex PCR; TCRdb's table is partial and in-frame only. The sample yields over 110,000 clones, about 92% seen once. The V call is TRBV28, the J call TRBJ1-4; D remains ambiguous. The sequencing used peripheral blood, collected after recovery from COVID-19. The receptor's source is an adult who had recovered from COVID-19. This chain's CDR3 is CASSDGERHEKLFF. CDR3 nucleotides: TGTGCCAGCTCCGACGGGGAGAGGCACGAAAAACTGTTTTTT.